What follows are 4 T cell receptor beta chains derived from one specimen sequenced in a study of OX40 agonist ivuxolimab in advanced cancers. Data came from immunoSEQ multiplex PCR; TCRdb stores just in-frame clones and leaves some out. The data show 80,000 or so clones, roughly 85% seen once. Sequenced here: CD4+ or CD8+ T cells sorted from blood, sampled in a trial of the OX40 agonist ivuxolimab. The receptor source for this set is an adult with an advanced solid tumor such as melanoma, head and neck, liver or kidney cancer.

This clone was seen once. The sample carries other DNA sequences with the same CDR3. CDR3 residues: CAWSVLRGEQYF. In DNA, the CDR3 is TGTGCCTGGAGTGTACTCAGGGGTGAGCAGTACTTC. The chain is built from TRBV30 and TRBJ2-7; a weak D match, TRBD1 (6 bases). The germline V gene has CDR1 GTSNPN and CDR2 SVGIG (reference sequence). CDR3 length: 12 amino acids. Between the trimmed V and J ends, which lost 0 bases and 7 bases, there was a span of 10 bases.

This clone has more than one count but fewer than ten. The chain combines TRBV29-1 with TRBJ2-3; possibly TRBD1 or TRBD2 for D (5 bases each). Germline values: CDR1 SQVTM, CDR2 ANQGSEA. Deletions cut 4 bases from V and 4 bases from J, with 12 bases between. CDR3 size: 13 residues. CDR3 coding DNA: TGCAGCGTTGGCCGGGACCCCCCAGATACGCAGTATTTT. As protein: CSVGRDPPDTQYF.

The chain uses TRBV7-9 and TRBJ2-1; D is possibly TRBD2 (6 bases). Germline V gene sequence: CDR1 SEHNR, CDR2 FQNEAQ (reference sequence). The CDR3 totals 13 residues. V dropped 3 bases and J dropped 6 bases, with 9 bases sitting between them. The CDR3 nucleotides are TGTGCCAGCAGCTTTAGGGGAGGCAATGAGCAGTTCTTC. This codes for CASSFRGGNEQFF.

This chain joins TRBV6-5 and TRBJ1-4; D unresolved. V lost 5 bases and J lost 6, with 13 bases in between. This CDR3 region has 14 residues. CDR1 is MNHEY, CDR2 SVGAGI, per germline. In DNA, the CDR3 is TGTGCCAGCAGTCGTACAGCGAATTATGAAAAACTGTTTTTT. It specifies CASSRTANYEKLFF.